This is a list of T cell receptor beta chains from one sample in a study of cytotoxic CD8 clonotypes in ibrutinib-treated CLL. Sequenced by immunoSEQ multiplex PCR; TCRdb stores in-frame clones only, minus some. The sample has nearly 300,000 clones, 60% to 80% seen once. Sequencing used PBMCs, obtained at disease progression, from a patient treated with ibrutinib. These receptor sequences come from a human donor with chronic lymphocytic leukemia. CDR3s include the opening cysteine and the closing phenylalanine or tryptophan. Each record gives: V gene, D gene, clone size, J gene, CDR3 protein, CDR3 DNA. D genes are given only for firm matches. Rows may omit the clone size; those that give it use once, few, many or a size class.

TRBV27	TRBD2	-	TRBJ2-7	CASSPGGFTYYEQYF	TGTGCCAGCAGTCCCGGGGGGTTTACATACTACGAGCAGTACTTC
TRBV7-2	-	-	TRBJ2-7	CASSLVPLSFTDEQYF	TGTGCCAGCAGCTTAGTCCCGCTGAGCTTCACCGACGAGCAGTACTTC
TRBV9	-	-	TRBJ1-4	CASSVAEGRGSEKLFF	TGTGCCAGCAGCGTAGCTGAGGGCAGGGGAAGTGAAAAACTGTTTTTT
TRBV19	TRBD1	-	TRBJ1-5	CASSIVTGGNQPQHF	TGTGCCAGTAGTATCGTTACAGGGGGCAATCAGCCCCAGCATTTT
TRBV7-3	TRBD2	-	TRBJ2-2	CASSHPAGGPPGELFF	TGTGCCAGCAGCCACCCAGCGGGGGGGCCGCCCGGGGAGCTGTTTTTT
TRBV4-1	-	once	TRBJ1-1	CASSQDEGRTEAFF	TGCGCCAGCAGCCAAGATGAGGGCCGCACTGAAGCTTTCTTT
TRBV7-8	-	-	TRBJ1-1	CASSQRRPAKAFF	TGTGCCAGCAGCCAGAGGCGACCGGCCAAAGCTTTCTTT
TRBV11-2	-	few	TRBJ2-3	CASSYDRATDTQYF	TGTGCCAGCAGCTACGACCGCGCCACAGATACGCAGTATTTT
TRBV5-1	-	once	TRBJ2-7	CASSLLGGVYEQYF	TGCGCCAGCAGCTTGCTTGGGGGCGTATACGAGCAGTACTTC
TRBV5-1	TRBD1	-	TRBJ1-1	CASSLQGARTEAFF	TGCGCCAGCAGCTTGCAGGGGGCGAGGACTGAAGCTTTCTTT
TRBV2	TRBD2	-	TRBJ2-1	CASRSLSGLAGAGYNEQFF	TGTGCCAGCAGAAGCCTATCGGGACTAGCGGGAGCGGGGTACAATGAGCAGTTCTTC
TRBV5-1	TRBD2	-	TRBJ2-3	CASSLSGGPDTQYF	TGCGCCAGCAGCTTGTCGGGAGGGCCAGATACGCAGTATTTT
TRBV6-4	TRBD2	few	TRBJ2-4	CASSDSTSGRTLSINIQYF	TGTGCCAGCAGTGACTCGACTAGCGGAAGAACCCTATCAATTAACATTCAGTACTTC
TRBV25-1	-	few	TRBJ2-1	CASSAWRYNEQFF	TGTGCCAGCAGTGCATGGAGGTACAATGAGCAGTTCTTC
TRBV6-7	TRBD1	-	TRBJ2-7	CASRGTGGRYEQYF	TGTGCCAGCAGAGGGACAGGGGGCAGGTACGAGCAGTACTTC